The 22 T cell receptor beta chains below come from one sample, sequenced in a study of blood T cell repertoires in COVID-19. Repertoires were generated with immunoSEQ multiplex PCR, while TCRdb's copy carries only in-frame clones and drops some. The table lists some 170,000 clones, more than 80% of them singletons. Sequenced input: peripheral blood. Every receptor here comes from a human donor in a cohort sampled during active COVID-19.

The chain joins TRBV2 to TRBJ1-2, with 8 bases aligning to TRBD1. There are 14 residues in the CDR3. Looked up from germline, CDR1 is SNHLY and CDR2 is FYNNEI. V lost 2 bases, J lost 4 bases, and 3 bases stayed unmatched. The CDR3 loop reads CASSEWDRTYGYTF. DNA for the CDR3: TGTGCCAGCAGTGAATGGGACAGGACCTATGGCTACACCTTC.

This chain connects TRBV19 to TRBJ1-5, with D unresolved. Trimming took off 6 bases at V and 2 bases at J, with 14 bases between the two ends. The CDR3 runs to 15 residues. CDR1 LNHDA and CDR2 SQIVND come from the germline V gene (reference sequence). The CDR3 sequence: CASRRREEGNQPQHF. The DNA of the CDR3 is TGTGCCAGTAGACGACGGGAAGAGGGCAATCAGCCCCAGCATTTT.

The chain recombines TRBV5-1 with TRBJ2-1, with TRBD2 matching over 7 bases. The CDR3 is made up of 15 amino acids. The trim removed 5 bases at V and 4 bases at J, leaving 9 bases unmatched. Germline V lookup: CDR1 SGHRS, CDR2 YFSETQ. The CDR3 bases are TGCGCCAGCAGTACCCTGTCGGGAGGTTACAATGAGCAGTTCTTC. This gives the protein CASSTLSGGYNEQFF.

The V gene is TRBV20-1, the J gene TRBJ1-2; D may be TRBD1 (5 bases). The CDR3 contains 11 residues. V was trimmed by 5 bases and J by 8 bases, leaving 12 bases between them. The germline V gene encodes CDR1 DFQATT and CDR2 SNEGSKA (reference sequence). The chain's CDR3 is CSAFRGNGYTF. Here the CDR3 DNA reads TGCAGTGCTTTCCGGGGGAACGGCTACACCTTC.

The genes are TRBV30 and TRBJ1-3; D may be TRBD1 (5 bases). CDR1 and CDR2 from the germline V gene are GTSNPN and SVGIG (reference sequence). Trimming stripped 0 bases from V and 8 bases from J, with 17 bases between. The CDR3 loop spans 15 amino acids. CDR3 sequence reads: CAWSVSLRGRDTIYF. In DNA form, the CDR3 reads TGTGCCTGGAGTGTGAGTTTGCGGGGACGGGACACCATATATTTT.

The chain uses TRBV30 and TRBJ1-1, with 8 nucleotides matching TRBD1. In germline, CDR1 is GTSNPN, CDR2 SVGIG (reference sequence). V gave up 0 bases and J gave up 2 bases; unmatched junction bases: 8. This CDR3 contains 16 residues. CDR3 protein: CAWSVRAGGANTEAFF. CDR3 nucleotides: TGTGCCTGGAGTGTAAGGGCAGGGGGCGCTAACACTGAAGCTTTCTTT.

This chain joins TRBV7-2 and TRBJ2-5; 7 bases match TRBD1. With V trimmed by 4 bases and J by 4 bases, 9 bases remained unmatched. Germline V gene data show CDR1 as SGHTA and CDR2 as FQGNSA. CDR3 length equals 15 residues. CDR3 DNA sequence: TGTGCCAGCAGCTACTCCGGGACAGTTATAGAGACCCAGTACTTC. Its protein is CASSYSGTVIETQYF.

Only one count was recorded for this clone. The rearrangement uses TRBV11-2 and TRBJ1-2; D is unresolved. V was cut by 3 bases and J by 8 bases, with 13 bases left in between. This CDR3 contains 13 residues. Germline V lookup: CDR1 SGHAT, CDR2 FQNNGV. Here the CDR3 reads CASSLYAEGGYTF. The CDR3 DNA follows: TGTGCCAGCAGCTTGTATGCGGAGGGAGGCTACACCTTC.

V is TRBV28 and J is TRBJ2-5, with 9 bases identical to TRBD1. The ends lost 6 bases at V and 2 bases at J; junction bases unmatched: 7. In germline, CDR1 is MDHEN, CDR2 SYDVKM. The CDR3 spans 15 residues. The CDR3 sequence: CASRRDRAGQETQYF. In DNA, the CDR3 is TGTGCCAGCAGAAGGGACAGGGCCGGACAAGAGACCCAGTACTTC.

The chain is built from TRBV4-3 and TRBJ1-3; TRBD1 agrees at 7 bases. V shed 0 bases and J 2 bases; nucleotides not matched to a gene: 16. Germline V gives CDR1 LGHNA, CDR2 YSLEER. CDR3 length: 20 amino acids. DNA of the CDR3: TGCGCCAGCAGCCAAGATCCTCTCGTCTCAGGACAGGCGGCTGGAAACACCATATATTTT. It yields the protein CASSQDPLVSGQAAGNTIYF.

The CDR3 here is CASSQNGQGLSSYEQYF. As DNA, the CDR3 is TGTGCCAGCAGCCAAAACGGACAGGGATTATCTTCCTACGAGCAGTACTTC. The chain uses TRBV14 and TRBJ2-7; 8 nucleotides line up with TRBD1. This CDR3 region has 17 residues. CDR1 is SGHDN and CDR2 is FVKESK in the germline V gene. Trimming took 2 bases from V and 1 from J; bases not matched to a gene: 10.

The J gene is TRBJ2-1, the V gene TRBV7-3; 7 bases align to TRBD1. This CDR3 region has 14 residues. The V gene's germline CDR1 is SGHTA and CDR2 FQGTGA. With V trimmed by 5 bases and J by 5 bases, 6 bases remained unmatched. Written as DNA, the CDR3 is TGTGCCAGCAGCCCCGACAGGGTCAACAATGAGCAGTTCTTC. It encodes CASSPDRVNNEQFF.

This clone was seen a handful of times. The chain has TRBV7-2 and TRBJ2-3; 7 nucleotides match TRBD2. The CDR3 runs to 15 residues. Germline loops: CDR1 SGHTA, CDR2 FQGNSA. V shed 5 bases and J 1 base; nucleotides not matched to a gene: 6. Here the CDR3 DNA reads TGTGCCAGCAGCGAACTGGGGGGGGGCACAGATACGCAGTATTTT. It translates to CASSELGGGTDTQYF.

CDR3 amino acids: CASSKGGTRSYNEQFF. The CDR3 DNA is TGTGCCAGCAGCAAGGGTGGGACAAGATCCTACAATGAGCAGTTCTTC. The V and J genes are TRBV5-4 and TRBJ2-1, with a weak D call TRBD1 (6 bases). The CDR3 has 16 amino acids. The germline V gene encodes CDR1 SGHNT and CDR2 YYREEE (reference sequence). Trimming left V 4 bases short and J 1 base short, with 15 bases between.

This clone was observed a handful of times. The rearrangement uses TRBV7-2 and TRBJ1-2; D gene uncertain. CDR1 SGHTA and CDR2 FQGNSA come from the germline V gene. The CDR3 runs to 13 residues. V lost 1 base and J lost 3, with 6 bases in between. The CDR3 is CASSLDEYYGYTF. The DNA for the CDR3 is TGTGCCAGCAGCTTAGACGAGTACTATGGCTACACCTTC.

This clone has ten or more counts. The chain employs TRBV29-1 and TRBJ1-1; 7 bases map to TRBD1. The CDR3 runs to 12 residues. The V gene's germline CDR1 is SQVTM and CDR2 ANQGSEA. V lost 5 bases and J lost 4; bases outside the gene matches: 4. In nucleotides, the CDR3 is TGCAGCGTTCGGGGACAGTCCACTGAAGCTTTCTTT. Its protein is CSVRGQSTEAFF.

The chain carries TRBV18 and TRBJ2-3; 10 positions match TRBD1. The V and J ends lost 3 bases and 3 bases, in that order; junction bases with no gene match: 3. Germline V gene sequence: CDR1 KGHSH, CDR2 LQKENI. The CDR3 is 15 amino acids. The CDR3 sequence: CASSPRDRGTDTQYF. CDR3 bases: TGTGCCAGCTCACCTAGGGACAGGGGTACAGATACGCAGTATTTT.

The count of this clone is one. This chain connects TRBV2 to TRBJ2-3; 11 bases are a match to TRBD1. Germline trimming cut 7 bases from V and 4 bases from J; bases unmatched to any gene: 4. The CDR3 consists of 14 residues. Germline V gene lookup returns CDR1 SNHLY and CDR2 FYNNEI. CDR3 protein: CASIPGQGADTQYF. CDR3 nucleotides: TGTGCCAGCATTCCGGGACAGGGGGCAGATACGCAGTATTTT.

The J gene is TRBJ2-7, the V gene TRBV6-4, with 8 bases identical to TRBD2. The CDR3 is made up of 14 amino acids. Germline CDR1 is MRHNA and CDR2 is SNTAGT. Unmatched junction bases numbered 4, after V lost 4 bases and J lost 2 bases. CDR3 in amino acids: CASSVSGAPYEQYF. The CDR3 DNA sequence: TGTGCCAGCAGTGTTAGCGGGGCCCCCTACGAGCAGTACTTC.

The chain is built from TRBV9 and TRBJ2-6; D possibly corresponds to TRBD2 (5 bases). The ends were cut back, 0 bases at V and 2 bases at J, with 9 bases in the middle. Germline values: CDR1 SGDLS, CDR2 YYNGEE. The CDR3 runs 16 residues. CDR3 loop: CASSVGGQAGANVLTF. Here the CDR3 DNA reads TGTGCCAGCAGCGTAGGAGGGCAAGCTGGGGCCAACGTCCTGACTTTC.

The chain recombines TRBV6-2 or TRBV6-3 with TRBJ1-1, with a tentative D call TRBD1 (6 bases). V was shortened by 2 bases and J by 10 bases, with 14 bases between the two germline ends. CDR3 length: 13 residues. Per the germline V gene, CDR1 is MNHEY and CDR2 is SVGEGT. This chain's CDR3 is CASSYGARGGAFF. The CDR3 DNA follows: TGTGCCAGCAGTTACGGGGCCCGAGGGGGAGCTTTCTTT.

V gene TRBV6-5 combines with J gene TRBJ2-1; tentatively, D is TRBD1 (5 bases). V lost 6 bases and J 3 bases, leaving 15 bases between the germline ends. CDR1 MNHEY and CDR2 SVGAGI come from the germline V gene. This CDR3 is 15 amino acids long. CDR3 region: CASSPDRYLYNEQFF. CDR3 bases: TGTGCCAGCAGCCCAGACAGATACCTCTACAATGAGCAGTTCTTC.